This T cell receptor (beta chain) was recorded in a study of CD8 T cells in ankylosing spondylitis. TCRdb itself ran the 5' RACE reads through MiXCR, one entry per CDR3 protein. Of 130,000 to 150,000 distinct CDR3 sequences listed, roughly 8.3% are singletons. Findings and limits, study-wide: In reactive arthritis synovial fluid and blood, some motif variants had been reported before.

The V end was cut by 7 bases, the J end by 10 bases, with 14 bases between. The CDR3 is made up of 12 amino acids. The germline CDR1 and CDR2 sequences are MNHEY and SVGAGI. This clonotype was seen more than once but under ten times. Its specificity is unknown. Sample: synovial fluid, either unsorted or a sorted T cell fraction (not recorded which). The rearrangement uses TRBV6-5 and TRBJ2-1; D is undetermined. The clonotype comes from a male donor with ankylosing spondylitis. CDR3 in amino acids: CASNSYEKEQFF. CDR3 DNA sequence: TGTGCCAGCAACTCTTATGAGAAGGAGCAGTTCTTC.